The T cell receptor beta chain under discussion was sequenced for a study of T-cell reconstitution after alpha-beta-depleted transplantation in children. This clonotype was counted a few times. Unique molecular identifiers were incorporated when the TCRbeta library was constructed. TCRdb redid the calling of the PCR reads with MiXCR, one entry per CDR3 protein. The sample records approximately 590,000 distinct CDR3 sequences, about 10% being singletons. CDR1 DFQATT and CDR2 SNEGSKA come from the germline V gene (reference sequence). Between the trimmed V and J ends, which lost 7 bases and 6 bases, there was a span of 10 bases. This CDR3 is built from 11 residues.

This sequence joins TRBV20-1 and TRBJ2-1; D is possibly TRBD2 (6 bases). The source of this sequence is a human donor who donated a stem cell graft to a child with acute myeloid leukemia. Material: PBMCs from the stem cell graft donor, obtained from the stem cell graft. Here the CDR3 DNA reads TGCAGTGTTCAGACTAGCAATGAGCAGTTCTTC. Translated: CSVQTSNEQFF.